The 20 T cell receptor beta chains below all came from one sample that was sequenced in a study of T cell responses to AZD1222 COVID-19 vaccine. Generated by immunoSEQ multiplex PCR, the TCRdb table keeps only in-frame clones and is missing some. The sample lists 70,000 to 95,000 clones; approximately 90% were seen once. The sequencing used peripheral blood, collected 28 days after the second AZD1222 dose. The origin of the receptors is an adult who received the AZD1222 COVID-19 vaccine.

There are a few counts of this clone. CDR3 nucleotides: TGCGCCAGCAGCTTGTATACGGGGATCCGGTCTCGGGGCTACACCTTC. Encoded protein: CASSLYTGIRSRGYTF. This sequence joins TRBV5-1 and TRBJ1-2; D uncertain. V lost 1 base to trimming and J lost 8 bases, with 21 bases between them. Per germline, CDR1 SGHRS and CDR2 YFSETQ. This CDR3 region has 16 residues.

This clone was picked up one time. This chain's CDR3 is CASGTGGANVLTF. The CDR3 region has the DNA TGTGCCAGCGGGACAGGTGGGGCCAACGTCCTGACTTTC. The rearrangement uses TRBV28 and TRBJ2-6, with TRBD1 identical over 8 bases. The germline gives CDR1 MDHEN, CDR2 SYDVKM. V trimming: 8 bases; J trimming: 3 bases; junction bases outside the gene matches: 0. This CDR3 has 13 amino acids.

The chain couples TRBV13 to TRBJ1-2, with D maybe TRBD1 (6 bases). V was clipped by 7 bases and J by 0 bases, with 15 bases between them. The germline gives CDR1 PRHDT, CDR2 FYEKMQ (reference sequence). This CDR3 contains 15 residues. In DNA form, the CDR3 reads TGTGCCAGCACCCGGGGGGGCCGCGCTAACTATGGCTACACCTTC. This translates into CASTRGGRANYGYTF. The full variable domain, with the rest looked up from reference TRBV13 and TRBJ1-2, is AAGVIQSPRHLIKEKRETATLKCYPIPRHDTVYWYQQGPGQDPQFLISFYEKMQSDKGSIPDRFSAQQFSDYHSELNMSSLELGDSALYFCASTRGGRANYGYTFGSGTRLTVV.

The rearrangement joins TRBV4-1 to TRBJ1-5; D remains unclear. Germline V CDR1 and CDR2: MGHRA, YSYEKL. The CDR3 extends over 14 amino acids. Trimming took 2 bases from V and 2 from J, leaving 7 bases between them. The CDR3 sequence is CASSQWIRNQPQHF. The CDR3 DNA sequence: TGCGCCAGCAGCCAATGGATCCGCAATCAGCCCCAGCATTTT.

This chain's CDR3 is CASSLAENTEAFF. As DNA, the CDR3 is TGTGCCAGCAGTTTGGCAGAGAACACTGAAGCTTTCTTT. This rearrangement joins TRBV12-3 or TRBV12-4 to TRBJ1-1; no firm D call. There are 13 residues in the CDR3. Trimming removed 3 bases at V and 1 base at J, with 6 bases between.

As for this clone: The junction departs from the called germline gene at one end, perhaps through a read error. The chain carries TRBV29-1 and TRBJ2-6; possible D gene TRBD2, 5 bases. The CDR3 has 10 residues. Germline V gene lookup returns CDR1 SQVTM and CDR2 ANQGSEA. The DNA for the CDR3 is TGCAGCGCCGGGGTCAACGTCCTGACTTTC. Protein: CSAGVNVLTF.

The chain joins TRBV4-3 to TRBJ2-1; TRBD2 aligns across 12 bases. V trimming: 2 bases; J trimming: 2 bases; junction bases outside the gene matches: 4. In germline, CDR1 is LGHNA, CDR2 YSLEER. The CDR3 is made up of 17 amino acids. The CDR3 DNA is TGCGCCAGCAGCCAACGGACTAGCGGGAACACCTACAATGAGCAGTTCTTC. It specifies CASSQRTSGNTYNEQFF.

This rearrangement joins TRBV7-9 to TRBJ1-1; 12 nucleotides match TRBD1. V shed 8 bases, J shed 1 base, and the junction held 5 bases outside the gene matches. CDR3 length: 15 residues. Germline loops: CDR1 SEHNR, CDR2 FQNEAQ (reference sequence). DNA of the CDR3: TGTGCCAGCCGGGGGACAGGGGGCCCGAACACTGAAGCTTTCTTT. It is translated as CASRGTGGPNTEAFF. The variable domain in full, with the rest retrieved from reference TRBV7-9 and TRBJ1-1, is DTGVSQNPRHKITKRGQNVTFRCDPISEHNRLYWYRQTLGQGPEFLTYFQNEAQLEKSRLLSDRFSAERPKGSFSTLEIQRTEQGDSAMYLCASRGTGGPNTEAFFGQGTRLTVV.

This rearrangement joins TRBV19 to TRBJ2-7; TRBD1 aligns across 9 bases. The germline CDR1 and CDR2 sequences are LNHDA and SQIVND (reference sequence). The CDR3 contains 14 residues. V dropped 9 bases and J dropped 3; count of bases not matched to a gene: 9. CDR3 region: CASTPGQGLYEQYF. CDR3 nucleotide sequence: TGTGCCAGCACCCCGGGACAGGGCCTCTACGAGCAGTACTTC.

This chain uses TRBV2 with TRBJ1-3, with D unresolved. CDR3 size: 12 residues. V was trimmed by 3 bases and J by 4 bases, leaving 4 bases between them. Germline CDR1 reads SNHLY; CDR2 reads FYNNEI. DNA for the CDR3: TGTGCCAGCAGTGACTCAGGAAACACCATATATTTT. This encodes CASSDSGNTIYF.

The sample holds one count of this clone. V usage is TRBV28 and J usage is TRBJ2-7; D is possibly TRBD1 or TRBD2 (5 bases each). Trimming removed 7 bases at V and 3 bases at J, with 13 bases between. The germline gives CDR1 MDHEN, CDR2 SYDVKM. The CDR3 loop spans 13 amino acids. The chain's CDR3 is CASIGTLNYEQYF. The CDR3 bases are TGTGCCAGCATAGGGACCCTGAACTACGAGCAGTACTTC.

This clone came up once. The V gene is TRBV19, the J gene TRBJ2-7; TRBD2 matches at 12 bases. Germline V CDR1 and CDR2: LNHDA, SQIVND (reference sequence). This CDR3 has 15 amino acids. V dropped 5 bases and J dropped 3; count of bases not matched to a gene: 5. The CDR3 loop reads CASSPGLAGNYEQYF. CDR3 nucleotide sequence: TGTGCCAGTAGTCCCGGACTAGCGGGAAACTACGAGCAGTACTTC.

This sequence joins TRBV11-2 and TRBJ2-1, with 8 nucleotides matching TRBD1. The CDR3 has 16 amino acids. Germline V CDR1 and CDR2: SGHAT, FQNNGV. Unmatched junction bases numbered 6, after V lost 1 base and J lost 4 bases. The CDR3 protein is CASSLGTGLRYNEQFF. For the CDR3, the DNA is TGTGCCAGCAGCTTAGGGACAGGGCTTAGGTACAATGAGCAGTTCTTC.

This sequence joins TRBV28 and TRBJ2-7; D could derive from TRBD1 or TRBD2 (5 bases each). The V gene's germline CDR1 is MDHEN and CDR2 SYDVKM. V dropped 6 bases and J dropped 3 bases, with 12 bases sitting between them. The CDR3 extends over 13 amino acids. Here the CDR3 reads CASRTTDYYEQYF. DNA for the CDR3: TGTGCCAGCAGGACGACAGACTACTACGAGCAGTACTTC.

The chain carries TRBV19 and TRBJ1-2, with unresolved D. Trimming removed 2 bases at V and 3 bases at J, with 7 bases between. Germline lookup yields CDR1 LNHDA and CDR2 SQIVND (reference sequence). CDR3 length equals 13 residues. CDR3 nucleotide sequence: TGTGCCAGTAGTATAAAGGCGGACTATGGCTACACCTTC. Its translation is CASSIKADYGYTF. Full variable domain (outside the CDR3, taken from reference TRBV19 and TRBJ1-2): DGGITQSPKYLFRKEGQNVTLSCEQNLNHDAMYWYRQDPGQGLRLIYYSQIVNDFQKGDIAEGYSVSREKKESFPLTVTSAQKNPTAFYLCASSIKADYGYTFGSGTRLTVV.

This chain joins TRBV18 and TRBJ2-1; D is uncertain. Trimming removed 6 bases from V and 6 bases from J, with 9 bases in between. This CDR3 is 12 amino acids long. Germline CDR1 reads KGHSH; CDR2 reads LQKENI. In DNA, the CDR3 is TGTGCCAGCTCGCGAATGGGCAATGAGCAGTTCTTC. Protein product: CASSRMGNEQFF.

This chain joins TRBV28 and TRBJ1-5, with unresolved D. Trimming stripped 3 bases from V and 3 bases from J, with 21 bases between. There are 18 residues in the CDR3. CDR1 is MDHEN and CDR2 is SYDVKM in the germline V gene. CDR3 DNA: TGTGCCAGCAGTTTGACGCGTTTAGGGCCCTCATACAATCAGCCCCAGCATTTT. Translation gives CASSLTRLGPSYNQPQHF.

The chain combines TRBV5-4 with TRBJ1-1; no firm D call. Germline V gives CDR1 SGHNT, CDR2 YYREEE (reference sequence). V lost 5 bases to trimming and J lost 0 bases, with 11 bases between them. The CDR3 sequence is 14 residues long. As DNA, the CDR3 is TGTGCCAGCAGACCCCAGGTGTTGAACACTGAAGCTTTCTTT. Translated: CASRPQVLNTEAFF.

This clone has only one observation. This chain connects TRBV27 to TRBJ2-7; 7 positions match TRBD2. The CDR3 sequence is 15 residues long. The V and J ends lost 6 bases and 0 bases, in that order; junction bases with no gene match: 8. The V gene's germline CDR1 is MNHEY and CDR2 SMNVEV (reference sequence). The CDR3 protein is CASSAGLLSSYEQYF. The CDR3 nucleotides are TGTGCCAGCAGCGCGGGACTACTGAGCTCCTACGAGCAGTACTTC.

V and J are TRBV5-4 and TRBJ2-5; D remains ambiguous. The V and J ends lost 4 bases and 2 bases respectively, with 6 bases between them. Germline V gene lookup returns CDR1 SGHNT and CDR2 YYREEE (reference sequence). The CDR3 spans 12 residues. CDR3 in DNA: TGTGCCAGCAGCACCCCGCAAGAGACCCAGTACTTC. It codes for CASSTPQETQYF.